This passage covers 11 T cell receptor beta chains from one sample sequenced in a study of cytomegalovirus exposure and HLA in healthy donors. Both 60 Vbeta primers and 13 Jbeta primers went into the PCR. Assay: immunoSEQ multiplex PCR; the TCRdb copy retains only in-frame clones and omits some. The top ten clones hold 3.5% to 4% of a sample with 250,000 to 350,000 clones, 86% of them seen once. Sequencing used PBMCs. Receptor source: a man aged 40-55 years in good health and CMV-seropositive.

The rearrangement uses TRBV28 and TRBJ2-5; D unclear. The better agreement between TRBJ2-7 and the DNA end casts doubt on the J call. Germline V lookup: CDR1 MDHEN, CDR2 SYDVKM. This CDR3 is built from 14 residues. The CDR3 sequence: CASSFTVSSYEQYF. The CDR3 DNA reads TGTGCCAGCAGTTTCACGGTAAGCTCCTACGAGCAGTACTTC.

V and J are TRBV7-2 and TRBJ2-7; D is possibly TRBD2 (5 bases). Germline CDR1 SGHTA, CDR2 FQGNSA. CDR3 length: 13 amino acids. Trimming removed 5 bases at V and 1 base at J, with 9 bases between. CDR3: CASSLRLSYEQYF. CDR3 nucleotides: TGTGCCAGCAGCCTTAGACTATCCTACGAGCAGTACTTC.

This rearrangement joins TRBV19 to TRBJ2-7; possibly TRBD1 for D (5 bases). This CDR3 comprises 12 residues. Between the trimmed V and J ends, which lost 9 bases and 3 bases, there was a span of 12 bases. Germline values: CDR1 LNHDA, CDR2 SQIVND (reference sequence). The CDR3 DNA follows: TGTGCCAGAAGGAGTCAGGGCTACGAGCAGTACTTC. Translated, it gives CARRSQGYEQYF.

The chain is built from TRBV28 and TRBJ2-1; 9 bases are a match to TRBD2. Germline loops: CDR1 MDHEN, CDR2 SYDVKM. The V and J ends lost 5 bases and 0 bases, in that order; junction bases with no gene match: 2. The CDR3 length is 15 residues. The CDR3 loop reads CASSISGSSYNEQFF. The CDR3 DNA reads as TGTGCCAGCAGTATTAGCGGGAGCTCCTACAATGAGCAGTTCTTC.

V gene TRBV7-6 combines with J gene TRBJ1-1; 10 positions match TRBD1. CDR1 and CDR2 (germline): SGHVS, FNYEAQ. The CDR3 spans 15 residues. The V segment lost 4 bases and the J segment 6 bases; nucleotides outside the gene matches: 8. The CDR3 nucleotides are TGTGCCAGCAGCTCACAGGGACAGGGGATTCCTGAAGCTTTCTTT. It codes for CASSSQGQGIPEAFF.

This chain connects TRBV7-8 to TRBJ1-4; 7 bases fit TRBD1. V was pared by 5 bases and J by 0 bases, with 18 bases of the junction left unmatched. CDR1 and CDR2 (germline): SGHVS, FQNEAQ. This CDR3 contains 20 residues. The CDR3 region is CASSPAYHRGPVATNEKLFF. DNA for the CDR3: TGTGCCAGCAGCCCGGCATATCACAGGGGTCCTGTTGCAACTAATGAAAAACTGTTTTTT.

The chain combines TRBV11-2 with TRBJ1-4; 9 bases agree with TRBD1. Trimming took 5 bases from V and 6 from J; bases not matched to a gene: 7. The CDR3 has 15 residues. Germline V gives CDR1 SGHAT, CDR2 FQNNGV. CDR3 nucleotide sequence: TGTGCCAGCAGCCCACAGACAGGGGGGGATGAAAAACTGTTTTTT. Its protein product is CASSPQTGGDEKLFF.

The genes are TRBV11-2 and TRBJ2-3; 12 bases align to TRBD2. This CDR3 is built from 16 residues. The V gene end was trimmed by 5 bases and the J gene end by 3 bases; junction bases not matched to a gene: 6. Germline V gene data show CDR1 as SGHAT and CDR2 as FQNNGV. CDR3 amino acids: CASSPPGLAGTDTQYF. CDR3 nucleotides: TGTGCCAGCAGCCCCCCAGGACTAGCGGGGACAGATACGCAGTATTTT.

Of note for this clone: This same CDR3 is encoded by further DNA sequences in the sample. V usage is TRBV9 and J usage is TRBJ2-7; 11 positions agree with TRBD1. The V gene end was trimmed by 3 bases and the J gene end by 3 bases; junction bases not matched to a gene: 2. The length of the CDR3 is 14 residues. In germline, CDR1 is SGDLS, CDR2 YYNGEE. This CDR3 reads CASSAGTGGYEQYF. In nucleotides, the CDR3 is TGTGCCAGCAGCGCCGGGACAGGGGGCTACGAGCAGTACTTC.

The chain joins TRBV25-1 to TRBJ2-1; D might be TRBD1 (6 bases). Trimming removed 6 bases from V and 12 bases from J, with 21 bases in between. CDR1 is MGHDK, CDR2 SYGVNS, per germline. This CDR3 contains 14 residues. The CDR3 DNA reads TGTGCCAGCAGCCTCGTAGGGACATCATGGAGGCAGTTCTTC. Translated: CASSLVGTSWRQFF. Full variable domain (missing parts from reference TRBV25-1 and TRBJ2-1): EADIYQTPRYLVIGTGKKITLECSQTMGHDKMYWYQQDPGMELHLIHYSYGVNSTEKGDLSSESTVSRIRTEHFPLTLESARPSHTSQYLCASSLVGTSWRQFFGPGTRLTVL.

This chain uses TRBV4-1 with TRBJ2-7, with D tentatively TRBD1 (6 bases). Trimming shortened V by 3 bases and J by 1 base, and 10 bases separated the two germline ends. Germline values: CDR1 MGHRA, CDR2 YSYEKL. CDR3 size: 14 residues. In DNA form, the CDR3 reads TGCGCCAGCAGCCACTCGACAGGTTCCTACGAGCAGTACTTC. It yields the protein CASSHSTGSYEQYF.